This entry features one TCR beta chain sequence. Its antigen is not known. The sample comes from a study of CD8+ T cells in alopecia areata. Notes on the study in general: It was lesional scalp, especially alopecia totalis/universalis, that showed higher clonality than normal scalp. The presence of one nonresponder keeps the tie between baseline CD8+ expansion and response uncertain. Mice showed TCR sharing more clearly than patients did, possibly owing to HLA.

Sequencing relied on a cDNA template that was reverse transcribed from extracted RNA. The assay was immunoSEQ multiplex PCR, and TCRdb's table has in-frame clones only and misses some. The sample holds around 140,000 clones, about 88% seen once. The CDR3 loop spans 16 amino acids. V lost 4 bases, J lost 1 base, and 16 bases lay in between. In germline, CDR1 is MNHEY, CDR2 SVGAGI. The treatment was: oral pan-JAK inhibitor, 5-10 mg twice daily. V is TRBV6-5 and J is TRBJ1-2; D may be TRBD1 (6 bases). The clonotype comes from a human donor with alopecia areata. The source material was CD8+ T cells sorted from blood, sampled at week 4, from a patient treated with tofacitinib. CDR3 protein: CASSLATGSFNYGYTF. In nucleotides, the CDR3 is TGTGCCAGCAGTTTGGCCACAGGGAGCTTTAACTATGGCTACACCTTC.